This passage covers 7 T cell receptor beta chains from one sample sequenced in a study of response to subunit inactivated influenza vaccine. TCRdb reprocessed the RT-PCR reads via MiXCR and lists one record per CDR3 protein. The repertoire consists of around 570,000 distinct CDR3 sequences, with roughly 10% occurring once and the leading ten covering about 10%. In addition, the sample was reused for a study of T cells expressing NK-cell markers. As that study records: UMI-tagged 5'RACE template switching yielded the TCR beta cDNA.

Sequences were derived from PBMCs from blood, sampled on the day of vaccination. The receptors here all came from a man in his fifties or sixties who received an inactivated influenza vaccine.

The rearrangement uses TRBV4-1 and TRBJ2-6; D possibly corresponds to TRBD1 (5 bases). V was shortened by 0 bases and J by 0 bases, with 12 bases between the two germline ends. The CDR3 runs to 18 residues. From germline, CDR1 is MGHRA and CDR2 YSYEKL. The CDR3 nucleotides read TGCGCCAGCAGCCAAGATCGAGTGACAGCCTCTGGGGCCAACGTCCTGACTTTC. Amino acid sequence: CASSQDRVTASGANVLTF.

This clonotype was seen more than once but under ten times. The CDR3 nucleotides are TGTGCCAGCAGTTTATTTCCAGGGTCTGGAGGGTTAGCCAAAAACATTCAGTACTTC. Translating gives CASSLFPGSGGLAKNIQYF. The chain recombines TRBV27 with TRBJ2-4; possible D gene TRBD2, 6 bases. The length of the CDR3 is 19 residues. Germline V gene data show CDR1 as MNHEY and CDR2 as SMNVEV (reference sequence). V lost 1 base and J lost 0, with 19 bases in between.

The chain carries TRBV5-6 and TRBJ2-2; the D is unclear. Germline assignment: CDR1 SGHDT and CDR2 YYEEEE. The CDR3 is 15 residues long. Deletions cut 0 bases from V and 3 bases from J, with 9 bases between. The CDR3, as DNA: TGTGCCAGCAGCTTGGGGGCGGTCTACACCGGGGAGCTGTTTTTT. The encoded protein is CASSLGAVYTGELFF.

The chain is built from TRBV5-1 and TRBJ2-1, with 8 bases aligning to TRBD1. Germline V gene lookup returns CDR1 SGHRS and CDR2 YFSETQ. Germline trimming cut 4 bases from V and 7 bases from J; bases unmatched to any gene: 16. The CDR3 covers 17 residues. CDR3 nucleotides: TGCGCCAGCAGCAGAACACCCGGGACAGGCGGAGGGAATGAGCAGTTCTTC. Residues: CASSRTPGTGGGNEQFF.

Ten or more counts support this clonotype. The chain carries TRBV28 and TRBJ2-5; D is perhaps TRBD1 (5 bases). The CDR3 sequence is 14 residues long. Germline V CDR1 and CDR2: MDHEN, SYDVKM. Trimming cost V 3 bases and J 1 base, with 9 bases left between them. CDR3 sequence: CASSFVGPQETQYF. The CDR3 nucleotides are TGTGCCAGCAGTTTTGTGGGGCCCCAAGAGACCCAGTACTTC. The variable domain in full, completed from reference TRBV28 and TRBJ2-5, reads DVKVTQSSRYLVKRTGEKVFLECVQDMDHENMFWYRQDPGLGLRLIYFSYDVKMKEKGDIPEGYSVSREKKERFSLILESASTNQTSMYLCASSFVGPQETQYFGPGTRLLVL.

This clonotype was found a few times. This chain links TRBV5-6 with TRBJ1-6, with D uncertain. Germline CDR1 reads SGHDT; CDR2 reads YYEEEE. The V end was cut by 0 bases, the J end by 10 bases, with 11 bases between. The CDR3 loop spans 14 amino acids. This chain's CDR3 is CASSLAGIASPLHF. The DNA of the CDR3 is TGTGCCAGCAGCTTGGCGGGGATTGCCTCACCCCTCCACTTT.

This clonotype has just a few counts. V usage is TRBV24-1 and J usage is TRBJ2-2; D is ambiguous. V was pared by 0 bases and J by 1 base, with 5 bases between. Germline CDR1 reads KGHDR; CDR2 reads SFDVKD. The length of the CDR3 is 15 residues. CDR3: CATSDLQRNTGELFF. The CDR3 nucleotides read TGTGCCACCAGTGATTTGCAAAGGAACACCGGGGAGCTGTTTTTT.